Below, one T cell receptor beta chain is given with its context. The same CDR3 arises from other DNA sequences in this sample as well. This record comes from a study of OX40 agonist ivuxolimab in advanced cancers. Whole-study context: Earlier anti-PD-1, anti-PD-L1 or anti-CTLA-4 therapy was permitted; 30% to 45% had received some.

CDR3 size: 14 residues. V was shortened by 2 bases and J by 3 bases, with 8 bases between the two germline ends. Germline CDR1 and CDR2: MNHEY and SMNVEV (reference sequence). The table came from immunoSEQ multiplex PCR; TCRdb's copy has only in-frame clones and leaves some out. The repertoire consists of about 34,000 clones, with 83% occurring once and the leading ten covering under 25%. The TCR originated in an adult with an advanced solid tumor such as melanoma, head and neck, liver or kidney cancer. Sequenced here: CD4+ or CD8+ T cells sorted from blood, sampled in a trial of the OX40 agonist ivuxolimab. V is TRBV27 and J is TRBJ2-1, with D perhaps TRBD1 or TRBD2 (5 bases each). DNA for the CDR3: TGTGCCAGCAGTTTAGGGGGTAACTACAATGAGCAGTTCTTC. This codes for CASSLGGNYNEQFF.